This T cell receptor (beta chain) was observed in a study of siplizumab effects on memory and regulatory T cells. V was shortened by 1 base and J by 5 bases, with 10 bases between the two germline ends. Germline loops: CDR1 SGHRS, CDR2 YFSETQ. The CDR3 spans 14 residues. To note about this clone: Its antigen is unidentified.

Data came from immunoSEQ multiplex PCR; TCRdb stores just in-frame clones and leaves some out. The table includes about 87,000 clones, approximately 95% detected once. Regarding the study as a whole: Naive T cells apparently outstripped memory cells in diversity and seemed major alloresponse contributors.

The sequenced sample consisted of non-Treg CD4+ T cells sorted from blood. The chain carries TRBV5-1 and TRBJ2-1; D possibly corresponds to TRBD2 (5 bases). This clonotype originated in a human donor in good health. The CDR3 spells CASSLRGINNEQFF. The CDR3 DNA reads TGCGCCAGCAGCTTGCGGGGTATTAACAATGAGCAGTTCTTC.